This T cell receptor beta chain was captured by sequencing in a study of cytomegalovirus exposure and HLA in healthy donors. CDR1 and CDR2 from the germline V gene are LGHNA and YSLEER. V shed 0 bases and J shed 5 bases, with 14 bases lying between them. The CDR3 sequence is 15 residues long. With 60 Vbeta and 13 Jbeta primers, the PCR was carried out. This table comes from immunoSEQ multiplex PCR, and its TCRdb copy is limited to in-frame clones, with some not included. The sample carries 90,000 to 120,000 clones, around 69% recorded once. This sequence joins TRBV4-3 and TRBJ2-7; maybe TRBD1 (6 bases). Sequenced: PBMCs. The TCR was taken from a man younger than 35 in good health and CMV-seronegative. The CDR3, as DNA: TGCGCCAGCAGCCAAGAAGGTAGGGGGTTGAACGAGCAGTACTTC. Its translation is CASSQEGRGLNEQYF.